This T cell receptor (beta chain) appears in the sequencing data of a study of OX40 agonist ivuxolimab in advanced cancers. Across the whole study: The dose-escalation cohort was approximately 81% male, with a mean age of approximately 62 years, ranging about 23 to 90.

The study, taken as a whole, reports: The average count of expanded clones was higher among CD8+ T cells than among CD4+.

The data were produced by immunoSEQ multiplex PCR, yet TCRdb's version contains in-frame clones alone and is incomplete. Among approximately 38,000 clones listed, 65% to 90% were seen once. On this clone: The antigen remains unidentified.

This sequence was found in an adult with an advanced solid tumor such as melanoma, head and neck, liver or kidney cancer. Sample: CD4+ or CD8+ T cells sorted from blood, taken in a trial of the OX40 agonist ivuxolimab.

CDR3 residues: CASSVTGQGVNQPQHF. The CDR3 region has the DNA TGTGCCAGCAGCGTCACGGGGCAGGGGGTGAATCAGCCCCAGCATTTT. The chain has TRBV27 and TRBJ1-5; 7 positions match TRBD1. Unmatched junction bases numbered 12, after V lost 6 bases and J lost 4 bases. The length of the CDR3 is 16 residues. Germline CDR1 reads MNHEY; CDR2 reads SMNVEV (reference sequence).